What follows are 27 T cell receptor beta chains derived from one specimen sequenced in a study of cytomegalovirus exposure and HLA in healthy donors. Generated by immunoSEQ multiplex PCR, the TCRdb table keeps only in-frame clones and is missing some. The sample lists 110,000 to 150,000 clones; approximately 85% were seen once. Sample: PBMCs. These receptors were obtained from a woman aged 30 to 39 in good health and CMV-seronegative.

The chain recombines TRBV6-5 with TRBJ1-1, with D perhaps TRBD1 (6 bases). The CDR3 runs 13 residues. Germline V CDR1 and CDR2: MNHEY, SVGAGI. Trimming removed 5 bases at V and 11 bases at J, with 18 bases between. The CDR3 loop is CASSPPQGRNAFF. Here the CDR3 DNA reads TGTGCCAGCAGTCCGCCCCAGGGGCGGAATGCTTTCTTT.

V is TRBV25-1 and J is TRBJ2-3; D possibly corresponds to TRBD2 (7 bases). Germline V gene data show CDR1 as MGHDK and CDR2 as SYGVNS. The CDR3 is 15 residues long. Trimming removed 3 bases from V and 7 bases from J, with 17 bases in between. This CDR3 reads CASSDGQGRGNTQYF. The CDR3, as DNA: TGTGCCAGCAGTGACGGGCAGGGGAGGGGAAATACGCAGTATTTT. The whole variable domain, filled in from reference TRBV25-1 and TRBJ2-3, reads EADIYQTPRYLVIGTGKKITLECSQTMGHDKMYWYQQDPGMELHLIHYSYGVNSTEKGDLSSESTVSRIRTEHFPLTLESARPSHTSQYLCASSDGQGRGNTQYFGPGTRLTVL.

The chain links TRBV5-1 to TRBJ2-5; D unresolved. The CDR3 spans 15 residues. Trimming removed 0 bases from V and 2 bases from J, with 11 bases in between. Per the germline V gene, CDR1 is SGHRS and CDR2 is YFSETQ. The CDR3 loop reads CASSLGMRYQETQYF. Here the CDR3 DNA reads TGCGCCAGCAGCTTGGGTATGCGTTATCAAGAGACCCAGTACTTC.

The chain couples TRBV7-9 to TRBJ2-2; TRBD1 is a possible D gene (5 bases). Germline V lookup: CDR1 SEHNR, CDR2 FQNEAQ (reference sequence). The ends were cut back, 4 bases at V and 4 bases at J, with 19 bases in the middle. This CDR3 is 17 amino acids long. The CDR3 loop is CASSSQGYGGSTGELFF. The CDR3 DNA is TGTGCCAGCAGCTCTCAGGGTTATGGTGGTAGCACCGGGGAGCTGTTTTTT.

Notes on this clone: This could be a read error, since a much larger clone is one nucleotide away. This same CDR3 is encoded by further DNA sequences in the sample. This rearrangement joins TRBV5-1 to TRBJ2-1; TRBD1 matches at 11 bases. This CDR3 is 15 amino acids long. J gave up 4 bases and V 2 bases, and 2 bases lay outside the gene matches. Per the germline V gene, CDR1 is SGHRS and CDR2 is YFSETQ. The CDR3, as DNA: TGCGCCAGCAGCTTAGGGACAGGGGGGTACAATGAGCAGTTCTTC. Translation: CASSLGTGGYNEQFF.

This clone has a single count. The rearrangement links TRBV5-4 to TRBJ2-7; perhaps TRBD2 as D (6 bases). CDR1 and CDR2 from the germline V gene are SGHNT and YYREEE (reference sequence). Trimming pared 5 bases from V and 3 bases from J, leaving 15 bases between. The CDR3 runs to 14 residues. The CDR3 is CASSPVGGNYEQYF. The CDR3 DNA reads as TGTGCCAGCAGTCCTGTCGGGGGAAACTACGAGCAGTACTTC. Full variable domain (outside the CDR3, taken from reference TRBV5-4 and TRBJ2-7): ETGVTQSPTHLIKTRGQQVTLRCSSQSGHNTVSWYQQALGQGPQFIFQYYREEENGRGNFPPRFSGLQFPNYSSELNVNALELDDSALYLCASSPVGGNYEQYFGPGTRLTVT.

V usage is TRBV5-1 and J usage is TRBJ2-1; 9 bases agree with TRBD2. CDR3 length: 15 amino acids. Germline-derived CDR1 and CDR2 are SGHRS and YFSETQ. With 0 bases clipped from V and 4 bases from J, the junction kept 2 bases outside the gene matches. The CDR3 nucleotides are TGCGCCAGCAGCTTGGGACTAGCGGAATACAATGAGCAGTTCTTC. As protein: CASSLGLAEYNEQFF.

The chain carries TRBV19 and TRBJ2-2; D is undetermined. CDR3 length equals 15 residues. Looked up from germline, CDR1 is LNHDA and CDR2 is SQIVND (reference sequence). Trimming stripped 5 bases from V and 3 bases from J, with 13 bases between. The DNA for the CDR3 is TGTGCCAGTAGTTCTTCAGAATCACACACCGGGGAGCTGTTTTTT. Protein sequence: CASSSSESHTGELFF.

The genes are TRBV9 and TRBJ2-7; weak D call: TRBD1 (5 bases). Germline CDR1 and CDR2: SGDLS and YYNGEE. This CDR3 has 14 amino acids. The V gene lost 0 bases and the J gene lost 2 bases, with 9 bases spanning the gap. DNA of the CDR3: TGTGCCAGCAGCGTAGGGGGCGGAACCTACGAGCAGTACTTC. Its protein is CASSVGGGTYEQYF.

V and J are TRBV9 and TRBJ2-1, with TRBD2 matching over 13 bases. V was pared by 4 bases and J by 9 bases, with 4 bases of the junction left unmatched. The length of the CDR3 is 14 residues. Germline-derived CDR1 and CDR2 are SGDLS and YYNGEE. CDR3 amino acids: CASSLRTSGGEQFF. Here the CDR3 DNA reads TGTGCCAGCAGCCTCCGGACTAGCGGGGGTGAGCAGTTCTTC.

This clone has a handful of counts. This sequence joins TRBV4-3 and TRBJ1-2, with D unresolved. The CDR3 totals 15 residues. Trimming cost V 1 base and J 4 bases, with 13 bases left between them. Germline CDR1 LGHNA, CDR2 YSLEER. The CDR3 DNA reads as TGCGCCAGCAGCCAAGGGCAGGCCGGATCCTATGGCTACACCTTC. Amino acid sequence: CASSQGQAGSYGYTF.

The chain links TRBV18 to TRBJ1-1, with D possibly TRBD1 on 6 matching bases. There are 14 residues in the CDR3. Trimming pared 2 bases from V and 5 bases from J, leaving 12 bases between. Germline assignment: CDR1 KGHSH and CDR2 LQKENI. The CDR3, as DNA: TGTGCCAGCTCACCAGACGCAGGGGTGACTGAAGCTTTCTTT. Translating gives CASSPDAGVTEAFF.

The chain links TRBV7-3 to TRBJ2-7; 10 bases align to TRBD1. Trimming removed 2 bases from V and 3 bases from J; junction bases left unmatched: 4. The CDR3 runs 15 residues. CDR1 is SGHTA and CDR2 is FQGTGA in the germline V gene. The CDR3 nucleotides are TGTGCCAGCAGCTTACAGACAGGGGGCTTCTACGAGCAGTACTTC. Protein: CASSLQTGGFYEQYF.

The chain carries TRBV4-2 and TRBJ2-2; the match to TRBD2 covers 10 bases. CDR1 and CDR2 from the germline V gene are LGHNA and YNFKEQ. Unmatched junction bases numbered 5, after V lost 0 bases and J lost 4 bases. CDR3 length: 17 amino acids. This CDR3 is CASSQEPSGGVTGELFF. CDR3 DNA sequence: TGTGCCAGCAGCCAAGAACCAAGCGGGGGGGTCACCGGGGAGCTGTTTTTT.

This rearrangement joins TRBV5-4 to TRBJ2-7, with TRBD2 identical over 11 bases. The junction had 14 bases not matched to a gene; V was cut back by 4 bases and J by 5 bases. Germline CDR1 and CDR2: SGHNT and YYREEE (reference sequence). The CDR3 runs 17 residues. The chain's CDR3 is CASSAGGSGGAWDEQYF. Written as DNA, the CDR3 is TGTGCCAGCAGCGCCGGTGGTAGCGGGGGGGCCTGGGACGAGCAGTACTTC.

The V and J genes are TRBV2 and TRBJ2-7; 9 bases fit TRBD1. Germline V gene sequence: CDR1 SNHLY, CDR2 FYNNEI. This CDR3 is built from 14 residues. Unmatched junction bases numbered 5, after V lost 6 bases and J lost 2 bases. CDR3 region: CASSRQGVTYEQYF. The CDR3 region has the DNA TGTGCCAGCAGCCGACAGGGGGTAACCTACGAGCAGTACTTC.

The rearrangement joins TRBV27 to TRBJ2-3; 7 bases agree with TRBD2. Germline CDR1 MNHEY, CDR2 SMNVEV (reference sequence). This CDR3 has 16 residues. Trimming removed 8 bases from V and 0 bases from J; junction bases left unmatched: 11. The CDR3, as DNA: TGTGCCAGCGCCCGCGCCCTAGCGGCTAGCACAGATACGCAGTATTTT. It encodes CASARALAASTDTQYF.

This chain uses TRBV15 with TRBJ2-1; the D is unclear. The V and J ends lost 0 bases and 7 bases respectively, with 7 bases between them. This CDR3 is 13 amino acids long. Germline V lookup: CDR1 LNHNV, CDR2 YYDKDF (reference sequence). The CDR3 loop is CATSRDEINEQFF. CDR3 sequence (DNA): TGTGCCACCAGCAGAGATGAGATTAATGAGCAGTTCTTC.

The J gene is TRBJ2-2, the V gene TRBV11-3, with D uncertain. V lost 1 base to trimming and J lost 4 bases, with 7 bases between them. CDR1 SGHNT and CDR2 YENEEA come from the germline V gene. CDR3 length equals 14 residues. CDR3 amino acids: CASSLVGGTGELFF. CDR3 nucleotide sequence: TGTGCCAGCAGCTTAGTTGGCGGCACCGGGGAGCTGTTTTTT. The variable domain in full, completed from reference TRBV11-3 and TRBJ2-2, reads EAGVVQSPRYKIIEKKQPVAFWCNPISGHNTLYWYLQNLGQGPELLIRYENEEAVDDSQLPKDRFSAERLKGVDSTLKIQPAELGDSAVYLCASSLVGGTGELFFGEGSRLTVL.

The chain has TRBV28 and TRBJ2-5; possibly TRBD2 for D (8 bases). Germline V lookup: CDR1 MDHEN, CDR2 SYDVKM. The CDR3 runs 15 residues. Between the trimmed V and J ends, which lost 7 bases and 5 bases, there was a span of 20 bases. The CDR3: CASNPPQGTRETQYF. The CDR3 DNA is TGTGCCAGCAACCCCCCACAGGGGACTAGGGAGACCCAGTACTTC.

V usage is TRBV2 and J usage is TRBJ1-5; D is possibly TRBD1 (6 bases). This CDR3 has 13 residues. Trimming left V 6 bases short and J 7 bases short, with 13 bases between. CDR1 is SNHLY and CDR2 is FYNNEI in the germline V gene. The CDR3 spells CASSGDIGQPQHF. In DNA form, the CDR3 reads TGTGCCAGCAGCGGGGACATTGGGCAGCCCCAGCATTTT.

The CDR3 DNA reads TGTGCCAGCAGTGTGACTATGTACAATGAGCAGTTCTTC. Residues: CASSVTMYNEQFF. The chain employs TRBV27 and TRBJ2-1, with D perhaps matching TRBD2 (5 bases). CDR1 and CDR2 from the germline V gene are MNHEY and SMNVEV (reference sequence). The CDR3 has 13 amino acids. Trimming pared 5 bases from V and 4 bases from J, leaving 9 bases between.

This chain connects TRBV27 to TRBJ2-3; perhaps TRBD2 as D (6 bases). Trimming removed 5 bases at V and 2 bases at J, with 17 bases between. The CDR3 spans 16 residues. From germline, CDR1 is MNHEY and CDR2 SMNVEV (reference sequence). CDR3 sequence: CASSKRMGGYTDTQYF. CDR3 DNA sequence: TGTGCCAGCAGTAAAAGGATGGGGGGTTACACAGATACGCAGTATTTT.

This clone was seen a few times. The chain joins TRBV27 to TRBJ2-3; maybe TRBD1 (6 bases). The length of the CDR3 is 13 residues. In germline, CDR1 is MNHEY, CDR2 SMNVEV (reference sequence). Trimming removed 8 bases at V and 6 bases at J, with 15 bases between. CDR3 in amino acids: CASGNRERDTQYF. The CDR3 region has the DNA TGTGCCAGCGGAAACAGGGAACGGGATACGCAGTATTTT.

The table lists this clone with a few counts. As DNA, the CDR3 is TGTGCCAGCTCACCCGACAGTATAGCCAAAAACATTCAGTACTTC. It specifies CASSPDSIAKNIQYF. The chain has TRBV18 and TRBJ2-4; D may be TRBD1 (5 bases). CDR3 size: 15 residues. Per germline, CDR1 KGHSH and CDR2 LQKENI. Trimming removed 3 bases at V and 0 bases at J, with 9 bases between.

The chain has TRBV2 and TRBJ2-5, with TRBD1 matching 7 bases. The CDR3 length is 16 residues. Germline CDR1 is SNHLY and CDR2 is FYNNEI. V dropped 4 bases and J dropped 4; count of bases not matched to a gene: 12. This CDR3 reads CASSVRQGSLAETQYF. CDR3 nucleotide sequence: TGTGCCAGCAGTGTACGACAGGGTTCGTTGGCAGAGACCCAGTACTTC.

This rearrangement joins TRBV15 to TRBJ2-7, with TRBD1 matching 7 bases. Germline V gene lookup returns CDR1 LNHNV and CDR2 YYDKDF (reference sequence). The CDR3 covers 14 residues. V shed 0 bases and J 10 bases; nucleotides not matched to a gene: 9. This CDR3 is CATSRERDSFYQYF. The CDR3 nucleotides are TGTGCCACCAGCAGAGAACGGGACAGTTTCTACCAGTACTTC.